This T cell receptor (beta chain) stems from a study of T cell responses to AZD1222 COVID-19 vaccine. The CDR3 has 16 residues. Germline trimming cut 5 bases from V and 6 bases from J; bases unmatched to any gene: 14. Germline CDR1 reads MNHEY; CDR2 reads SMNVEV (reference sequence). Study results and limitations: There were repertoire samples only from the period after the peak T cell response.

Profiling relied on immunoSEQ multiplex PCR, and the TCRdb table lists in-frame clones only, not all of them. The sample lists some 200,000 clones; 93% were seen once. About this clone itself: Its antigen is not known.

The TCR sequence derives from an adult who received the AZD1222 COVID-19 vaccine. This rearrangement joins TRBV27 to TRBJ2-7; 9 bases line up with TRBD1. Sample: peripheral blood, taken 28 days after the second AZD1222 dose. The CDR3 sequence: CASSPLGTGTYREQYF. CDR3 bases: TGTGCCAGCAGTCCCCTAGGGACAGGGACCTACCGCGAGCAGTACTTC.